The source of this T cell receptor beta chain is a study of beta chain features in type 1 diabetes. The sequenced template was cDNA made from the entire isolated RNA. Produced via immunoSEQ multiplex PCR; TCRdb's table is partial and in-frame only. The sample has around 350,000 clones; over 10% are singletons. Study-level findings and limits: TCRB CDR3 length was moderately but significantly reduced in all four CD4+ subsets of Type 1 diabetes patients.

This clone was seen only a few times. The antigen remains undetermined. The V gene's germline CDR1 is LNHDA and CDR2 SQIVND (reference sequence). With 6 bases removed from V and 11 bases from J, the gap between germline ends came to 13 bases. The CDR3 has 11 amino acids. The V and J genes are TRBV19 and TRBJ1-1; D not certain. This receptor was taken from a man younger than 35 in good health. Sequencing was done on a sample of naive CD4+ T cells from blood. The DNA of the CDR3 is TGTGCCAGTAGCAACGTGGTTGAGGCTTTCTTT. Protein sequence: CASSNVVEAFF. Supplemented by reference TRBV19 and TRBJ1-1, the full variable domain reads DGGITQSPKYLFRKEGQNVTLSCEQNLNHDAMYWYRQDPGQGLRLIYYSQIVNDFQKGDIAEGYSVSREKKESFPLTVTSAQKNPTAFYLCASSNVVEAFFGQGTRLTVV.